These T cell receptor beta chains were read from a single sample in a study of blood T cell repertoires in COVID-19. Only in-frame clones appear in the TCRdb table, and some are missing; sequencing was by immunoSEQ multiplex PCR. The sample comprises fewer than 250,000 clones, about nine tenths of which are singletons, and approximately 1.5% rests with the top ten. The specimen sequenced was peripheral blood. The receptors here all came from a woman aged 55-75 years who had recovered from COVID-19. CDR3s include the opening cysteine and the closing phenylalanine or tryptophan. The D gene is left open where the match is weak. Only part of the rows carry a size: once, few, many, or a class if the clone is expanded.

d_call	clone_size	v_call	j_call	cdr3_aa	cdr3_nt
TRBD1	NA	TRBV6-4	TRBJ1-6	CASSDDRDSPLHF	TGTGCCAGCAGTGACGACAGGGATTCACCCCTCCACTTT
NA	NA	TRBV2	TRBJ2-5	CASRGRGGMETQYF	TGTGCCAGCAGAGGGCGTGGGGGGATGGAGACCCAGTACTTC
TRBD1	NA	TRBV12-3/TRBV12-4	TRBJ1-1	CASSRGQGTEAFF	TGTGCCAGCAGCCGTGGACAGGGCACTGAAGCTTTCTTT
TRBD1	NA	TRBV18	TRBJ2-7	CASSPRQGGEQYF	TGTGCCAGCTCACCTCGACAGGGTGGGGAGCAGTACTTC
NA	NA	TRBV7-3	TRBJ2-3	CASSDSGRTDTQYF	TGTGCCAGCAGCGATAGCGGCCGCACAGATACGCAGTATTTT
NA	NA	TRBV7-9	TRBJ1-5	CASSLDGEGHQPQHF	TGTGCCAGCAGCTTAGATGGGGAGGGGCATCAGCCCCAGCATTTT
TRBD1	NA	TRBV7-3	TRBJ1-1	CASSLRDRGPLTEAFF	TGTGCCAGCAGCTTACGGGACAGGGGGCCTTTAACTGAAGCTTTCTTT
NA	once	TRBV7-2	TRBJ2-1	CASSLAGGAVGEQFF	TGTGCCAGCAGCTTAGCGGGGGGGGCCGTAGGGGAGCAGTTCTTC
TRBD2	few	TRBV6-1	TRBJ2-1	CASSARGGGSYNEQFF	TGTGCCAGCAGTGCACGTGGCGGGGGCTCCTACAATGAGCAGTTCTTC
NA	NA	TRBV7-3	TRBJ2-7	CASSCPRGQGLYEQYF	TGTGCCAGCAGCTGCCCAAGGGGACAAGGTCTCTACGAGCAGTACTTC
NA	NA	TRBV7-2	TRBJ1-2	CASIRGSGYGYTF	TGTGCCAGCATCAGGGGTTCTGGATATGGCTACACCTTC
NA	NA	TRBV20-1	TRBJ2-7	CSASRYSEQYF	TGCAGTGCTAGTCGGTATTCCGAGCAGTACTTC
TRBD1	NA	TRBV6-2/TRBV6-3	TRBJ1-3	CASSDGTGGSGNTIYF	TGTGCCAGCAGTGACGGGACAGGGGGCTCTGGAAACACCATATATTTT
TRBD1	NA	TRBV19	TRBJ2-3	CASSDRGLTSTDTQYF	TGTGCCAGTTCAGACAGGGGGTTGACTAGCACAGATACGCAGTATTTT
TRBD1	NA	TRBV3-1/TRBV3-2	TRBJ1-2	CASSQAGTGQGGTF	TGTGCCAGCAGCCAAGCCGGGACAGGGCAAGGTGGCACCTTC
TRBD2	NA	TRBV5-4	TRBJ2-3	CASSREKLSGGSTDTQYF	TGTGCCAGCAGCCGGGAGAAGCTTAGCGGGGGGAGCACAGATACGCAGTATTTT
TRBD1	NA	TRBV7-2	TRBJ1-6	CASSSRTGEGSPLHF	TGTGCCAGCAGCTCTCGGACAGGGGAGGGGTCACCCCTCCACTTT
NA	NA	TRBV28	TRBJ2-7	CARMTGVLSYEQYF	TGTGCCAGAATGACTGGAGTTCTTTCCTACGAGCAGTACTTC
NA	NA	TRBV7-9	TRBJ1-1	CASSLRGQINTEAFF	TGTGCCAGCAGCTTACGTGGCCAGATTAACACTGAAGCTTTCTTT
NA	NA	TRBV11-2	TRBJ1-6	CASSHPLSSYNSPLHF	TGTGCCAGCAGCCATCCATTGAGCTCCTATAATTCACCCCTCCACTTT
NA	NA	TRBV29-1	TRBJ2-3	CSVVVSSTDTQYF	TGCAGCGTTGTAGTTTCTAGCACAGATACGCAGTATTTT
NA	few	TRBV6-2/TRBV6-3	TRBJ2-3	CASSYSSTSTDTQYF	TGTGCCAGCAGTTACTCGAGCACGAGCACAGATACGCAGTATTTT
TRBD2	NA	TRBV28	TRBJ2-7	CASSSLWGGRLGAYEQYF	TGTGCCAGCAGTTCACTATGGGGGGGACGGCTCGGAGCCTACGAGCAGTACTTC
TRBD1	NA	TRBV2	TRBJ2-5	CASSAGQGGQETQYF	TGTGCCAGCAGCGCAGGACAGGGAGGCCAAGAGACCCAGTACTTC